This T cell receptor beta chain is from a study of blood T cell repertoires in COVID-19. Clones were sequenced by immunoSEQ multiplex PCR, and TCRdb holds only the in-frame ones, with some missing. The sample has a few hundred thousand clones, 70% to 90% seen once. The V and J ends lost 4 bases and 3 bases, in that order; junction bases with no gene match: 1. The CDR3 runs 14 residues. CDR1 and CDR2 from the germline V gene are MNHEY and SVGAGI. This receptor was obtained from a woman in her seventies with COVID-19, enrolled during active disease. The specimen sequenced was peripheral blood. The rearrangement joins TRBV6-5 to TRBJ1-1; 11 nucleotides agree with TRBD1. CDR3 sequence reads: CASSWGQGDTEAFF. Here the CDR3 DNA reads TGTGCCAGCAGTTGGGGACAGGGGGACACTGAAGCTTTCTTT.